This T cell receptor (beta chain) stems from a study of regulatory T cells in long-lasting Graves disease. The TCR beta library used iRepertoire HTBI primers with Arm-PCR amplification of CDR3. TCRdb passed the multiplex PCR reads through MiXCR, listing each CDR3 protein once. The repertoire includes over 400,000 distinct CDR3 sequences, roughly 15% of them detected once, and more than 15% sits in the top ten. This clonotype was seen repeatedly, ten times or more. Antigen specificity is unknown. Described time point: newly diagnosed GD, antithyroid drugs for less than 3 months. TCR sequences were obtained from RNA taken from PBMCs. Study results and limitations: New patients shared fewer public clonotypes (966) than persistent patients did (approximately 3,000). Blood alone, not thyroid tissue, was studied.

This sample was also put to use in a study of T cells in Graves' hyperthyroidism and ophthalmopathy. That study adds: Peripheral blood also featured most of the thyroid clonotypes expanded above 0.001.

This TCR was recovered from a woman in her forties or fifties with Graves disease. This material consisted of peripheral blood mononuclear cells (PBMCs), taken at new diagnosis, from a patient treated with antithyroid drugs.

The CDR3 here is CASSRLAGGLPGNEQFF. CDR3 DNA sequence: TGTGCCAGCAGTCGACTAGCGGGAGGGTTGCCGGGCAATGAGCAGTTCTTC. The V gene is TRBV12-3 or TRBV12-4, the J gene TRBJ2-1, with 14 bases aligning to TRBD2. The CDR3 runs 17 residues. Unmatched junction bases numbered 9, after V lost 5 bases and J lost 6 bases.